A selection of T cell receptor beta chains follows, all from one sample in a study of blood T cell repertoires in COVID-19. Assay: immunoSEQ multiplex PCR; the TCRdb copy retains only in-frame clones and omits some. In the table there are 250,000 to 400,000 clones, more than 90% of which are singletons. Sequencing was performed on PBMCs or T cells enriched from blood (not recorded which). These receptors were collected from a man between 60 and 75 years old who had recovered from COVID-19. CDR3s leave out the opening cysteine and the closing phenylalanine or tryptophan. D genes are given only for firm matches. Clone size appears in some rows only: once, few, many, or a class for an expanded clone.

V,J,D,size,CDR3
TRBV5-4,TRBJ1-4,TRBD1,.,ASSLEGDSRKLF
TRBV19,TRBJ2-4,TRBD1,once,ASSPRRSTGATNIQY
TRBV28,TRBJ2-4,.,.,ASSPPSSIQY
TRBV5-1,TRBJ1-2,TRBD1,once,ASRDLLRDRGPDNYGYT
TRBV4-2,TRBJ2-5,.,once,ASSQDWRDGQETQY
TRBV5-1,TRBJ1-2,TRBD1,.,ASSPGTAEFGYT
TRBV29-1,TRBJ2-1,.,.,SLRDYNEQF
TRBV12-5,TRBJ1-5,.,.,ASGMTGSQPQH
TRBV28,TRBJ1-2,.,.,ASTLNRVGGYT
TRBV6-1,TRBJ2-2,TRBD1,.,ASSEIRTGGHGELF
TRBV19,TRBJ2-1,TRBD2,.,ASSAGTSVYNEQF
TRBV11-2,TRBJ1-1,.,.,ASSSKAGDNTEAF
TRBV6-5,TRBJ1-1,.,.,ASSYSDTEAF
TRBV7-8,TRBJ2-7,TRBD2,few,ASSPGGNEQY
TRBV7-2,TRBJ2-4,TRBD2,.,ASSPFGGVVKNIQY
TRBV11-1,TRBJ2-5,TRBD2,.,ASSSSGAPATQY
TRBV12-5,TRBJ2-5,TRBD2,.,ASGLRLAGQETQY
TRBV7-2,TRBJ1-2,.,.,ASSHDSFYT
TRBV27,TRBJ2-7,TRBD2,.,ASSSSGGGYEQY
TRBV19,TRBJ1-6,TRBD1,once,ASSPNQGANSPLH
TRBV6-5,TRBJ1-2,.,.,ASRRTGSGYGYT
TRBV6-5,TRBJ1-5,.,.,ASSYSKMSQPQH
TRBV6-5,TRBJ2-3,TRBD2,.,ASSYSLAGGADTQY